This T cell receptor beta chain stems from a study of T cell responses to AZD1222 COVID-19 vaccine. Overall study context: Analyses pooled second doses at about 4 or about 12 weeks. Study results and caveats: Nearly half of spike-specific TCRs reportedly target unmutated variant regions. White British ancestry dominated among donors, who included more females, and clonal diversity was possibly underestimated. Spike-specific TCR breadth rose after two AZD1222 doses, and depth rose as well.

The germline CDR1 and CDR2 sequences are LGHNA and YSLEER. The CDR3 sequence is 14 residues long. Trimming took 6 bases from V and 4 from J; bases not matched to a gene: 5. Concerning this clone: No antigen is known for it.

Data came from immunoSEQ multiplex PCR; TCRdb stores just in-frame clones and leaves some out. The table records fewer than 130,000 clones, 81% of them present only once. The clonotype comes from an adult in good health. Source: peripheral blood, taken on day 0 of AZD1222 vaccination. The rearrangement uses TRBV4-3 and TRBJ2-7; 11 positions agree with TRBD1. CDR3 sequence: CASSSGTGGYEQYF. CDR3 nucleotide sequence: TGCGCCAGCAGTTCCGGGACAGGGGGGTACGAGCAGTACTTC.